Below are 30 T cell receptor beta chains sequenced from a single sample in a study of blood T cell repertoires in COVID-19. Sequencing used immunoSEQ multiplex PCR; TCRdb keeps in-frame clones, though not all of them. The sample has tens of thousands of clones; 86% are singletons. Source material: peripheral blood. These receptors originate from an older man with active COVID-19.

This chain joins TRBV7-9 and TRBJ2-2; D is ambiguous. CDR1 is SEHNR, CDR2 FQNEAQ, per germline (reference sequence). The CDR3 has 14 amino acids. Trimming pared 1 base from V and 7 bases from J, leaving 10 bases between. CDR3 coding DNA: TGTGCCAGCAGCTTAGTTGGCCCTGGCGGGGAGCTGTTTTTT. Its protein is CASSLVGPGGELFF.

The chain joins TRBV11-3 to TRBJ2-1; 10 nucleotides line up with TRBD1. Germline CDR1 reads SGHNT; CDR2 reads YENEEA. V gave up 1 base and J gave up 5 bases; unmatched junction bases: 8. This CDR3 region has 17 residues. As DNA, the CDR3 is TGTGCCAGCAGCTTAGCCGCAGGGACAGGGGAAAACAATGAGCAGTTCTTC. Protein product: CASSLAAGTGENNEQFF.

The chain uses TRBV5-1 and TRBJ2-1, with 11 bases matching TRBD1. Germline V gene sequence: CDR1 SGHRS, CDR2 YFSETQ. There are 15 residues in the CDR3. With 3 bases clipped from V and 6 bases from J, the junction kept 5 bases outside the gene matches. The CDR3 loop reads CASSWQGQGGNEQFF. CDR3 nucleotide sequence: TGCGCCAGCAGCTGGCAGGGACAGGGGGGCAATGAGCAGTTCTTC.

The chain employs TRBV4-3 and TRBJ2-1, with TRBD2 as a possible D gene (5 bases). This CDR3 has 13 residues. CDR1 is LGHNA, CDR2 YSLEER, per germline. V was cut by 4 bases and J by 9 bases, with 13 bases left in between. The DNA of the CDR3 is TGCGCCAGCAGCCGGGATCTAGCACGTGAGCAGTTCTTC. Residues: CASSRDLAREQFF.

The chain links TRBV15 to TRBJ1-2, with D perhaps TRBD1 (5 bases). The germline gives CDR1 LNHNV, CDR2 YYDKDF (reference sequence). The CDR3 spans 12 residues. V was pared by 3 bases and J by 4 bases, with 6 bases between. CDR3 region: CATSRDTYGYTF. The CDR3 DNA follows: TGTGCCACCAGCAGGGACACCTATGGCTACACCTTC.

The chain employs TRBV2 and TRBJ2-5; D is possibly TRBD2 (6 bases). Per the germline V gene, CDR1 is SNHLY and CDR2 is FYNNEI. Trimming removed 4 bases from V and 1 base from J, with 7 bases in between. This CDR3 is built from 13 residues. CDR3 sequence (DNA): TGTGCCAGCAGTGGGGGACTCCAAGAGACCCAGTACTTC. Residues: CASSGGLQETQYF.

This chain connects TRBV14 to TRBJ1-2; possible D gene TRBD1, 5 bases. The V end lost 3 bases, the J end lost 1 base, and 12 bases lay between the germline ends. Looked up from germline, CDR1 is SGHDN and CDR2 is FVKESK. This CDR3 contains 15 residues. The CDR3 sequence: CASSQGLGFNYGYTF. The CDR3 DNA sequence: TGTGCCAGCAGCCAGGGACTGGGCTTTAACTATGGCTACACCTTC.

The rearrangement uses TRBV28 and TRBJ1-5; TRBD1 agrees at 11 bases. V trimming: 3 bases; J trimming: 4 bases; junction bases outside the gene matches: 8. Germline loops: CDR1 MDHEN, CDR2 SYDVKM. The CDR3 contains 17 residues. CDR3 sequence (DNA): TGTGCCAGCAGTTTTAAGAGGGGACAGGGGGGGAATCAGCCCCAGCATTTT. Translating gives CASSFKRGQGGNQPQHF. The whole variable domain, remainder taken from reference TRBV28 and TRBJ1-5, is DVKVTQSSRYLVKRTGEKVFLECVQDMDHENMFWYRQDPGLGLRLIYFSYDVKMKEKGDIPEGYSVSREKKERFSLILESASTNQTSMYLCASSFKRGQGGNQPQHFGDGTRLSIL.

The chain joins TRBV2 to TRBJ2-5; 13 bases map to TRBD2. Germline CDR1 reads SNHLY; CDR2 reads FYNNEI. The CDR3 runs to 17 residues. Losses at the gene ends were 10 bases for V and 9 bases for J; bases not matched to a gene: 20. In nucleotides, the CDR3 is TGTGCCACGACCCCCGGGACTAGCGGGAAATCCTCTGGGGCCCAGTACTTC. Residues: CATTPGTSGKSSGAQYF.

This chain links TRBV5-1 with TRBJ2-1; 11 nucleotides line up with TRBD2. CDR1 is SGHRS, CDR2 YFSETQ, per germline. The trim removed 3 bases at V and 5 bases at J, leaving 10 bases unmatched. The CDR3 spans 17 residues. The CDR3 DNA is TGCGCCAGCAGCTGGGCCTCCAAGACTAGCGGGGACAATGAGCAGTTCTTC. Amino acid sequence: CASSWASKTSGDNEQFF.

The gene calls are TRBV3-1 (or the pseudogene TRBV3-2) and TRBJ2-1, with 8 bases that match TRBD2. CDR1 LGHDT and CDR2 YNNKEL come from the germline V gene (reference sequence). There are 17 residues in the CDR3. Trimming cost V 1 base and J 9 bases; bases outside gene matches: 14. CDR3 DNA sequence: TGTGCCAGCAGCCAAGTCTCGTTTGAGACTAGCGATATTGAGCAGTTCTTC. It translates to CASSQVSFETSDIEQFF.

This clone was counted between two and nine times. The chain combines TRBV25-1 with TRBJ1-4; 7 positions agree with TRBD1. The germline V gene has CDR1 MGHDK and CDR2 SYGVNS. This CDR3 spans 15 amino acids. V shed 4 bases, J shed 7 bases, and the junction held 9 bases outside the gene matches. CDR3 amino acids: CASSATGVISEKLFF. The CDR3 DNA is TGTGCCAGCAGTGCAACAGGGGTAATTAGTGAAAAACTGTTTTTT. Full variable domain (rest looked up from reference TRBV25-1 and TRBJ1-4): EADIYQTPRYLVIGTGKKITLECSQTMGHDKMYWYQQDPGMELHLIHYSYGVNSTEKGDLSSESTVSRIRTEHFPLTLESARPSHTSQYLCASSATGVISEKLFFGSGTQLSVL.

The CDR3 DNA reads TGCAGTGCTAGTTTACCGGGACTAGCGGGAGTACGTTCTGGAGATACGCAGTATTTT. Translated, it gives CSASLPGLAGVRSGDTQYF. The J gene is TRBJ2-3, the V gene TRBV20-1; TRBD2 aligns across 14 bases. Trimming removed 3 bases from V and 5 bases from J; junction bases left unmatched: 16. CDR1 is DFQATT and CDR2 is SNEGSKA in the germline V gene (reference sequence). The CDR3 totals 19 residues.

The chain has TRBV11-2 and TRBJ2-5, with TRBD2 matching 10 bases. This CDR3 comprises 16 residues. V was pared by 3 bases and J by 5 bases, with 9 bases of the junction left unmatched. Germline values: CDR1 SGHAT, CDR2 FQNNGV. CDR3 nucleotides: TGTGCCAGCAGCTTTCGAAGCGGGAGGGCCCGGGAGACCCAGTACTTC. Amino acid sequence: CASSFRSGRARETQYF.

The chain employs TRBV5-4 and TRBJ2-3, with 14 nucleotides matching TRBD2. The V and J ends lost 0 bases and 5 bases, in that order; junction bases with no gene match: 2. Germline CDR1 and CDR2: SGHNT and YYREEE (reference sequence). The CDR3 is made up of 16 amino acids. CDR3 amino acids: CASSLETSGRGDTQYF. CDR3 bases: TGTGCCAGCAGCTTGGAGACTAGCGGGAGGGGAGATACGCAGTATTTT.

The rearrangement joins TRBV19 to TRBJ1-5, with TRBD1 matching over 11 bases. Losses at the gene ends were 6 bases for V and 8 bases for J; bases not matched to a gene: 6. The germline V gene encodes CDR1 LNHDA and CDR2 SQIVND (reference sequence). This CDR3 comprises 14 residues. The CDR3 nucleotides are TGTGCCAGTAGAACCGGGACAGGGGGGAAGCCCCAGCATTTT. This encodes CASRTGTGGKPQHF.

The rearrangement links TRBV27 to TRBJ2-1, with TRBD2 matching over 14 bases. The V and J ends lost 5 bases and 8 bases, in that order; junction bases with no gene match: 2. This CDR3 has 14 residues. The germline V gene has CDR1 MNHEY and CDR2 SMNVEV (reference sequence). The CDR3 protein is CASSQTSGGDEQFF. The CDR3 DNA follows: TGTGCCAGCAGTCAGACTAGCGGGGGGGATGAGCAGTTCTTC.

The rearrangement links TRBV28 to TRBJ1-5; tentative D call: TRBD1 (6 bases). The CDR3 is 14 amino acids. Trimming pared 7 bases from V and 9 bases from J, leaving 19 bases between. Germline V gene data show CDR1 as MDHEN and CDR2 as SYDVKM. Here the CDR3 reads CASISTGTNRPQHF. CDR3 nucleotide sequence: TGTGCCAGCATTTCGACCGGGACAAACCGGCCCCAGCATTTT.

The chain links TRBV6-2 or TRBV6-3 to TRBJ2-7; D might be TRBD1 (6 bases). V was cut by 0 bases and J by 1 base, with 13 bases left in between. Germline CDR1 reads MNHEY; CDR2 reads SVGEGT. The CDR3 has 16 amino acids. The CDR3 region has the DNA TGTGCCAGCAGTTACTCGTGGACAGAAGGTTCCTACGAGCAGTACTTC. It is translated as CASSYSWTEGSYEQYF.

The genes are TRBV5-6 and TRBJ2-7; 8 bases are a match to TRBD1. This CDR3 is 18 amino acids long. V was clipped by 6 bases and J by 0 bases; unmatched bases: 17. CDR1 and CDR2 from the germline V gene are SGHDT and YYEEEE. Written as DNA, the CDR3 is TGTGCCAGCATCGTATACCGGGCAGGGGGCCGGAGCTCCTACGAGCAGTACTTC. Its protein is CASIVYRAGGRSSYEQYF.

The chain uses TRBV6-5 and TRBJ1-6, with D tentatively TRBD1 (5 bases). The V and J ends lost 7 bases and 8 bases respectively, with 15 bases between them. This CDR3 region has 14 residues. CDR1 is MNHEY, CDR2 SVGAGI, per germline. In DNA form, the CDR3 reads TGTGCCAGCACCCGGGACTCCAGAGATTCACCCCTCCACTTT. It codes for CASTRDSRDSPLHF.

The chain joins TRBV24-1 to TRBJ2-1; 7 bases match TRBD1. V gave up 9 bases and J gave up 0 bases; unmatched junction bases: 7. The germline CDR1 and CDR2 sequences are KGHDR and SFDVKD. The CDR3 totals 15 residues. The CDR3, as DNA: TGTGCCACCCAACCAGGGGGTAGCTCCTACAATGAGCAGTTCTTC. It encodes CATQPGGSSYNEQFF.

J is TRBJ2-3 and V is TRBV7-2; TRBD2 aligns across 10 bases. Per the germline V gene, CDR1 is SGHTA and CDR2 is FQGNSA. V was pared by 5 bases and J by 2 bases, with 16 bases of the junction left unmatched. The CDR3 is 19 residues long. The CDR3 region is CASSPGRLAGALITDTQYF. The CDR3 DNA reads TGTGCCAGCAGCCCCGGCCGGCTAGCGGGAGCCCTAATCACAGATACGCAGTATTTT.

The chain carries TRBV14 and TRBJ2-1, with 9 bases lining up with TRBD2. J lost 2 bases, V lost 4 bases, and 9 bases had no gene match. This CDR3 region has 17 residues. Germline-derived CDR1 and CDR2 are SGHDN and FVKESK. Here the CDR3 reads CASSPPIGGRAYNEQFF. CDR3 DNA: TGTGCCAGCAGCCCCCCTATAGGCGGGAGGGCCTACAATGAGCAGTTCTTC.

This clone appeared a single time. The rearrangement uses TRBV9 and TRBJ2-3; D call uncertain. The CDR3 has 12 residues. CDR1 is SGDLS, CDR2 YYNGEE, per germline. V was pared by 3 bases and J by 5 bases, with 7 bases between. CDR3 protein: CASSAVEDTQYF. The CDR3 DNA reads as TGTGCCAGCAGCGCGGTAGAAGATACGCAGTATTTT.

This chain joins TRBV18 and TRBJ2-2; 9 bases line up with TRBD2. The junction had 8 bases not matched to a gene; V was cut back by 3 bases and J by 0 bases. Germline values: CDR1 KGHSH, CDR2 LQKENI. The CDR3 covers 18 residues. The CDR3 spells CASSPGLAGFSNTGELFF. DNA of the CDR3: TGTGCCAGCTCACCGGGCCTAGCGGGATTCTCGAACACCGGGGAGCTGTTTTTT.

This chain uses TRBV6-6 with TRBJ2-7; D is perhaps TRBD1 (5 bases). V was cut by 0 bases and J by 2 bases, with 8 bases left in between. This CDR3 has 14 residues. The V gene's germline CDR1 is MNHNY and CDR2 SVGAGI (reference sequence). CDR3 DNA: TGTGCCAGCAGTTACTCGTCAGGGACCTACGAGCAGTACTTC. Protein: CASSYSSGTYEQYF.

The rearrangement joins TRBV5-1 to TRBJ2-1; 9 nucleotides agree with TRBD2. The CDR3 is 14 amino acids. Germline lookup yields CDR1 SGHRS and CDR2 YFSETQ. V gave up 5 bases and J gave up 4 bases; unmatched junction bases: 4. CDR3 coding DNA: TGCGCCAGCAGGCTAGCGGGGCCATACAATGAGCAGTTCTTC. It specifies CASRLAGPYNEQFF.

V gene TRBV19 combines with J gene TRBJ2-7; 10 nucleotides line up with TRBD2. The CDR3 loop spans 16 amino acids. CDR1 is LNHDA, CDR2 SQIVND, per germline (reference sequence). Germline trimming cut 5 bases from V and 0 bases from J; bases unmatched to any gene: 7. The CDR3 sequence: CASSGVTSGSSYEQYF. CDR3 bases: TGTGCCAGTAGTGGGGTGACTAGCGGGTCCTCCTACGAGCAGTACTTC.

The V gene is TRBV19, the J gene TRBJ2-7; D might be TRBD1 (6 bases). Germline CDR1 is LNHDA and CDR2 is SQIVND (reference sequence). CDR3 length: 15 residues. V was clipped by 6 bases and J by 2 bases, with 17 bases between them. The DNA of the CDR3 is TGTGCCAGTAGCCTTGAGTGGGGGCCAACCTACGAGCAGTACTTC. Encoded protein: CASSLEWGPTYEQYF.